This T cell receptor (beta chain) emerged from a study of human T cells and chemical hapten exposure. Study as a whole: Each week of the approximately 26-week study, patients had diphenylcyclopropenone applied to the scalp.

The sample holds a few counts of this clonotype. V lost 1 base to trimming and J lost 0 bases, with 1 base between them. Germline V CDR1 and CDR2: SGHDN, FVKESK. This CDR3 has 14 amino acids. Each CDR3 protein is one row after TCRdb ran MiXCR on the RACE reads. The repertoire holds approximately 260,000 distinct CDR3 sequences, with approximately 8.6% as singletons. Time point meaning: pre-sensitization, week 0. Treatment in this sample: therapeutic diphenylcyclopropenone sensitization with weekly scalp DPC. This TCR was sampled from a woman in her thirties or forties with alopecia areata. Some clones in this sample may be carry-over from other donors' samples. The source material was whole blood, sampled in connection with sensitization to the hapten diphenylcyclopropenone (DPC). The chain is built from TRBV14 and TRBJ2-6; the D is unclear. The CDR3 spells CASSQASGANVLTF. The CDR3 DNA reads as TGTGCCAGCAGCCAAGCCTCTGGGGCCAACGTCCTGACTTTC.